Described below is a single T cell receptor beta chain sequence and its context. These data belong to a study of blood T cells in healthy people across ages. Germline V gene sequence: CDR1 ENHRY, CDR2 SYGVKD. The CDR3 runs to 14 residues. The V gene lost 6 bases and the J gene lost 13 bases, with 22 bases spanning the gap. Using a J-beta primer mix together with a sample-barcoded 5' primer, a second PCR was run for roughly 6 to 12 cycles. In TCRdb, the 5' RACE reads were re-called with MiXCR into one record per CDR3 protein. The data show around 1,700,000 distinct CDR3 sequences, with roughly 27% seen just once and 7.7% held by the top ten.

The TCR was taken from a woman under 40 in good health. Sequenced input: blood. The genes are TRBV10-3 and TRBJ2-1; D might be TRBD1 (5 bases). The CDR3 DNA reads TGTGCCATCAGCCCCGACAGCAATCCGGAGACCCAGTTCTTC. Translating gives CAISPDSNPETQFF.